This TCR beta chain was captured by sequencing in a study of neurological immune-mediated disorders (dated by TCRdb to between 2018 and 2021). At the level of the whole study: Peripheral blood TCR-beta repertoires from HTLV-I-associated myelopathy (HAM/TSP) patients, multiple sclerosis patients and healthy controls were compared by UMI-based sequencing. The roughly 110 TCR-beta libraries covered PBMC samples along with longitudinal samples, technical triplicates, and paired sorted CD4+ and CD8+ T-cell subsets. Of the 65 to 70 subjects in the cohort, some 15 were HAM/TSP patients, some 35 were multiple sclerosis patients, and about 20 were healthy controls.

The healthy controls were volunteers from blood banks in Maryland, USA. Libraries from unsorted PBMCs were made from 2 million PBMCs kept in RNAlater at -80 degrees C until RNA extraction. PBMCs were separated from peripheral blood using Ficoll-Hypaque density gradient centrifugation and then cryopreserved in liquid nitrogen. General findings and caveats noted by the study authors: No identical CDR3 amino acid sequences were found to be shared among expanded clones across subjects, suggesting that TCR-beta repertoires were private in all groups. TCR clonal expansion was highest in HAM/TSP patients and lowest in MS patients, with MS patients falling below even healthy controls.

cDNA was synthesized by template-switch 5'RACE using a primer carrying a 10-nucleotide random unique molecular identifier by which each TCR transcript was tagged. Every sequencing run covered 15-18 subjects and yielded more than 170 million TCR-beta sequences. The RNeasy kit was used for extraction of total RNA. Using the KAPA Real-time Library Amplification kit, TCR-beta VDJ regions were amplified with primers for the TCR constant region and the 5'RACE anchor. A first PCR added sample indexes and Illumina adaptors, after which a second PCR increased the library yield. After Ampure bead purification, the roughly 650 bp TCR product was size-selected on a 2% E-gel SizeSelection system. Before pooling, libraries had their quality checked on a Bioanalyzer, their concentration measured with Qubit, and their quantity determined with the Kapa Library Quantification kit. An Illumina HiSeq 2500 sequenced the libraries paired-end 2 x 150 bp. To increase sequence diversity, 25-30% phiX was spiked into each library pool. In the authors' own workflow: The quality-filtered reads were processed with the UMI-based MiGEC pipeline, whose error correction step removed more than 80% of the raw TCR sequences. IMGT germline references were used for aligning VDJ genes, and each clonotype was defined as a unique CDR3 amino acid sequence together with its V-J genes. Clonal expansion, Shannon diversity, and CDR3 relatedness (CalcPairwiseDistances, ClusterSamples) were evaluated with VDJtools, and phylogenetic trees were built with CLCbio workbench. Expanded clones were defined as having at least 8 unique UMIs, based on coefficient-of-variation modelling across technical triplicates. TCRdb trimmed public reads at Q25 via fastp, called clones via MiXCR and kept in-frame beta chains. Rows are combined by CDR3 protein, so each entry shows the most common genes and DNA. What appears here as the V and J calls and clone size reflects TCRdb's work, not the paper's. For this sample there are 65,000 to 90,000 distinct CDR3 sequences; 10% appear just once. The top ten constitute 1.8% of the sample.

This clonotype showed up many times. There is no known antigen for this receptor. Nothing much larger sits one base from this clone, and base qualities are not available. This receptor was obtained from a man aged 40-49 years in good health. Input material: PBMCs.

DNA sequence: TGTGCCAGCAGCACTGCCTACGGGGGACCGTATAATTCACCCCTCCACTTT. This yields the protein CASSTAYGGPYNSPLHF. This chain is built from TRBV12-3 or TRBV12-4 and TRBJ1-6, with TRBD1 perhaps the D gene, on 5 matching bases. Deletion took 6 bases off V and 4 bases off J, with a span of 19 bases between the germline ends. The CDR3 spans 17 residues, from the cysteine through the phenylalanine. Only the CDR3 DNA stays, 51 bases, in frame from base 1.